The 18 T cell receptor beta chains listed next were all sequenced from one sample in a study of identical twins. TCRdb used MiXCR to reprocess the 5' RACE reads, holding one entry per CDR3 protein. The sample has about 790,000 distinct CDR3 sequences; 18% are singletons. The same sample was also studied in work on T cells expressing NK-cell markers.

Sequences were obtained from PBMCs. These receptor sequences come from a woman in her late teens or twenties in good health.

The chain carries TRBV30 and TRBJ1-1; 8 bases line up with TRBD1. V lost 2 bases to trimming and J lost 2 bases; unmatched junction nucleotides: 4. CDR3 size: 14 residues. CDR1 and CDR2 (germline): GTSNPN, SVGIG (reference sequence). This CDR3 reads CAWSWTGTNTEAFF. The DNA for the CDR3 is TGTGCCTGGAGTTGGACAGGGACAAACACTGAAGCTTTCTTT.

In this sample, this clonotype turned up many times. V gene TRBV20-1 combines with J gene TRBJ2-7; TRBD1 matches 11 bases. The CDR3 contains 13 residues. V shed 3 bases and J 3 bases; nucleotides not matched to a gene: 1. Germline values: CDR1 DFQATT, CDR2 SNEGSKA (reference sequence). CDR3 nucleotide sequence: TGCAGTGCTAGGGGGACAGGGGGCTACGAGCAGTACTTC. Its translation: CSARGTGGYEQYF.

V gene TRBV11-2 combines with J gene TRBJ1-3; maybe TRBD1 (5 bases). V dropped 4 bases and J dropped 4 bases, with 17 bases sitting between them. This CDR3 contains 16 residues. In germline, CDR1 is SGHAT, CDR2 FQNNGV. The CDR3 loop is CASSSAQGAGGNTIYF. The CDR3 nucleotides read TGTGCCAGCAGCTCCGCACAAGGGGCGGGAGGAAACACCATATATTTT.

This clonotype has ten or more counts. J is TRBJ1-1 and V is TRBV7-2; D is unresolved. Trimming stripped 5 bases from V and 0 bases from J, with 7 bases between. CDR3 size: 13 residues. CDR1 and CDR2 from the germline V gene are SGHTA and FQGNSA. In DNA, the CDR3 is TGTGCCAGCAGCGCCTATATGAACACTGAAGCTTTCTTT. Translation gives CASSAYMNTEAFF.

This clonotype appeared a few times. The CDR3 sequence is CASSLAAGAPYEQYF. Written as DNA, the CDR3 is TGTGCCAGCAGCTTAGCGGCGGGAGCGCCCTACGAGCAGTACTTC. This rearrangement joins TRBV7-2 to TRBJ2-7, with 7 bases lining up with TRBD2. Germline assignment: CDR1 SGHTA and CDR2 FQGNSA. The CDR3 length is 15 residues. The V and J ends lost 0 bases and 2 bases, in that order; junction bases with no gene match: 4.

J is TRBJ2-7 and V is TRBV7-9; D may be TRBD1 (6 bases). Trimming pared 7 bases from V and 5 bases from J, leaving 18 bases between. In germline, CDR1 is SEHNR, CDR2 FQNEAQ (reference sequence). This CDR3 has 14 amino acids. The CDR3 loop reads CASTALSGANEQYF. As DNA, the CDR3 is TGTGCCAGCACCGCACTGTCAGGGGCTAACGAGCAGTACTTC.

This chain joins TRBV10-2 and TRBJ2-7; TRBD2 matches at 7 bases. Germline V gene sequence: CDR1 WSHSY, CDR2 SAAADI. The CDR3 has 15 residues. The ends lost 1 base at V and 5 bases at J; junction bases unmatched: 8. The CDR3: CASSEWGGSRNEQYF. CDR3 sequence (DNA): TGCGCCAGCAGTGAGTGGGGCGGGAGCCGCAACGAGCAGTACTTC.

The sample holds many counts of this clonotype. The rearrangement joins TRBV5-5 to TRBJ1-5, with TRBD1 as a possible D gene (6 bases). The CDR3 loop spans 16 amino acids. Trimming left V 4 bases short and J 0 bases short, with 14 bases between. The germline V gene has CDR1 SGHKS and CDR2 YYEKEE (reference sequence). The CDR3 spells CASSPHQGLSNQPQHF. The CDR3 DNA sequence: TGTGCCAGCAGCCCCCATCAGGGGCTTAGCAATCAGCCCCAGCATTTT.

This clonotype was seen a few times. The gene calls are TRBV20-1 and TRBJ1-1, with a tentative D call TRBD1 (5 bases). V was clipped by 7 bases and J by 10 bases, with 13 bases between them. The CDR3 totals 10 residues. In germline, CDR1 is DFQATT, CDR2 SNEGSKA (reference sequence). The CDR3, as DNA: TGCAGTGGCGTCCGGGGGACAGCTTTCTTT. Its protein is CSGVRGTAFF.

This rearrangement joins TRBV5-1 to TRBJ2-7, with D perhaps matching TRBD1 (6 bases). Germline V CDR1 and CDR2: SGHRS, YFSETQ. V shed 0 bases and J shed 3 bases, with 13 bases lying between them. The CDR3 is made up of 15 amino acids. CDR3 region: CASSLGQARDYEQYF. CDR3 DNA sequence: TGCGCCAGCAGCTTGGGACAGGCGAGAGACTACGAGCAGTACTTC.

This clonotype was detected only a few times. The chain links TRBV12-3 or TRBV12-4 to TRBJ1-6, with a possible D match to TRBD1 (5 bases). The CDR3 length is 13 residues. V was clipped by 8 bases and J by 5 bases, with 10 bases between them. In nucleotides, the CDR3 is TGTGCCAGCCGGACACTGAATAATTCACCCCTCCACTTT. This translates into CASRTLNNSPLHF.

This clonotype has a handful of counts. The chain recombines TRBV5-1 with TRBJ1-1, with no clear D. The germline CDR1 and CDR2 sequences are SGHRS and YFSETQ. V was pared by 4 bases and J by 1 base, with 14 bases between. This CDR3 region has 15 residues. Here the CDR3 reads CASSRDGVRNTEAFF. The CDR3 DNA reads TGCGCCAGCAGCCGGGATGGGGTGCGGAACACTGAAGCTTTCTTT.

This clonotype has ten or more counts. This chain connects TRBV10-3 to TRBJ2-1, with 9 bases that match TRBD2. The CDR3 is made up of 14 amino acids. Germline V gene data show CDR1 as ENHRY and CDR2 as SYGVKD. V was clipped by 1 base and J by 7 bases; unmatched bases: 2. The CDR3 DNA follows: TGTGCCATCAGTGAGTACCTAGCGGGGAATGAGCAGTTCTTC. This codes for CAISEYLAGNEQFF.

This clonotype was seen more than once but under ten times. V gene TRBV6-5 combines with J gene TRBJ2-2; D is uncertain. Germline V gene sequence: CDR1 MNHEY, CDR2 SVGAGI. V lost 0 bases and J 3 bases, leaving 11 bases between the germline ends. This CDR3 comprises 16 residues. The CDR3 loop reads CASSYSQRSYTGELFF. As DNA, the CDR3 is TGTGCCAGCAGTTACTCTCAACGGAGCTACACCGGGGAGCTGTTTTTT.

The chain employs TRBV7-8 and TRBJ2-5; weak D call: TRBD1 (5 bases). In germline, CDR1 is SGHVS, CDR2 FQNEAQ. Trimming shortened V by 4 bases and J by 0 bases, and 12 bases separated the two germline ends. The CDR3 runs 15 residues. Here the CDR3 DNA reads TGTGCCAGCAGCTCCCCTAGGACATACCAAGAGACCCAGTACTTC. Translated: CASSSPRTYQETQYF.

This clonotype was recorded a few times. The V gene is TRBV6-2 or TRBV6-3, the J gene TRBJ2-1; possibly TRBD1 or TRBD2 for D (6 bases each). The germline gives CDR1 MNHEY, CDR2 SVGEGT. This CDR3 comprises 13 residues. Trimming stripped 6 bases from V and 7 bases from J, with 13 bases between. The CDR3 nucleotides read TGTGCCAGCAGGGAGACGGGGGCAAATGAGCAGTTCTTC. It yields the protein CASRETGANEQFF.

V is TRBV11-2 and J is TRBJ2-3; no definite D call. The germline gives CDR1 SGHAT, CDR2 FQNNGV. Trimming pared 1 base from V and 6 bases from J, leaving 11 bases between. CDR3 size: 14 residues. CDR3 amino acids: CASSLGGSPDTQYF. CDR3 DNA sequence: TGTGCCAGCAGCTTAGGGGGTTCGCCGGATACGCAGTATTTT. The full variable domain, completed using reference TRBV11-2 and TRBJ2-3, is EAGVAQSPRYKIIEKRQSVAFWCNPISGHATLYWYQQILGQGPKLLIQFQNNGVVDDSQLPKDRFSAERLKGVDSTLKIQPAKLEDSAVYLCASSLGGSPDTQYFGPGTRLTVL.

This clonotype was seen at least ten times. The chain uses TRBV5-1 and TRBJ2-3; the match to TRBD2 covers 11 bases. CDR3 length: 16 residues. V lost 5 bases to trimming and J lost 0 bases; unmatched junction nucleotides: 5. The germline CDR1 and CDR2 sequences are SGHRS and YFSETQ. The CDR3: CASSQGLAASTDTQYF. The CDR3 coding sequence is TGCGCCAGCAGTCAGGGACTAGCGGCGAGCACAGATACGCAGTATTTT.